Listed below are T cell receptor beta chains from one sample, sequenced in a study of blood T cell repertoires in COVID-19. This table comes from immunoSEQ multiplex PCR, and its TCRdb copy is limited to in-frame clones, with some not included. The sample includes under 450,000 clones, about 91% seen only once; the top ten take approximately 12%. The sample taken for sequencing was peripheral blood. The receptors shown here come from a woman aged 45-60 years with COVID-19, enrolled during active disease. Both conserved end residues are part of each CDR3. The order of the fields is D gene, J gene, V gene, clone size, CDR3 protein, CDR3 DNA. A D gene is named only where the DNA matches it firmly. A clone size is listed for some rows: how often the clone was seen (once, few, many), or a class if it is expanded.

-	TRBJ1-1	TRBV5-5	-	CASSLSIRSGGRTEAFF	TGTGCCAGCAGCTTGTCTATTAGATCGGGGGGTAGGACTGAAGCTTTCTTT
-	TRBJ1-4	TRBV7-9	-	CASSPSGTLNEKLFF	TGTGCCAGCAGCCCCTCCGGGACACTTAATGAAAAACTGTTTTTT
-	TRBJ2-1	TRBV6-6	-	CASSSRQFNEQFF	TGTGCCAGCAGTAGTAGACAGTTCAATGAGCAGTTCTTC
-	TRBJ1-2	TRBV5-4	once	CASSFFSADLGYTF	TGTGCCAGCAGCTTCTTCTCGGCCGACTTGGGCTACACCTTC
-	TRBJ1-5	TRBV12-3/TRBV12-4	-	CASSLQVGQPQHF	TGTGCCAGCAGTTTACAGGTTGGCCAGCCCCAGCATTTT
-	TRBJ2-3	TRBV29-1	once	CSVRTSAGDTQYF	TGCAGCGTTAGAACTTCCGCAGGAGATACGCAGTATTTT
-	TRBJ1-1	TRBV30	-	CAWSRGVTEAFF	TGTGCCTGGAGCCGAGGTGTCACTGAAGCTTTCTTT
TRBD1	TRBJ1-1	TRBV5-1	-	CASSSGPQGAGTEAFF	TGCGCCAGCAGCTCCGGCCCTCAGGGGGCAGGCACTGAAGCTTTCTTT
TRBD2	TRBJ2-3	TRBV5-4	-	CASSLSFGGGTDTQYF	TGTGCCAGCAGCTTGAGTTTTGGGGGGGGCACAGATACGCAGTATTTT
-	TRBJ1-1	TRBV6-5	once	CASRSDRNTEAFF	TGTGCCAGCAGATCGGACAGAAACACTGAAGCTTTCTTT
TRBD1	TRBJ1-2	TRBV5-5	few	CASSYQSPRTGRYGYTF	TGTGCCAGCAGCTATCAGAGCCCCCGGACAGGGCGGTATGGCTACACCTTC
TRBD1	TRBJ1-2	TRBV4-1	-	CASSPPGQGRLYGYTF	TGCGCCAGCAGCCCACCGGGACAGGGTCGCCTTTATGGCTACACCTTC
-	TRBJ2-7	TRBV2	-	CASSAYVAYEQYF	TGTGCCAGCAGCGCCTACGTGGCCTACGAGCAGTACTTC
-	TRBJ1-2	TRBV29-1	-	CSVEAEPPSPYGYTF	TGCAGCGTTGAAGCCGAGCCCCCAAGTCCCTATGGCTACACCTTC